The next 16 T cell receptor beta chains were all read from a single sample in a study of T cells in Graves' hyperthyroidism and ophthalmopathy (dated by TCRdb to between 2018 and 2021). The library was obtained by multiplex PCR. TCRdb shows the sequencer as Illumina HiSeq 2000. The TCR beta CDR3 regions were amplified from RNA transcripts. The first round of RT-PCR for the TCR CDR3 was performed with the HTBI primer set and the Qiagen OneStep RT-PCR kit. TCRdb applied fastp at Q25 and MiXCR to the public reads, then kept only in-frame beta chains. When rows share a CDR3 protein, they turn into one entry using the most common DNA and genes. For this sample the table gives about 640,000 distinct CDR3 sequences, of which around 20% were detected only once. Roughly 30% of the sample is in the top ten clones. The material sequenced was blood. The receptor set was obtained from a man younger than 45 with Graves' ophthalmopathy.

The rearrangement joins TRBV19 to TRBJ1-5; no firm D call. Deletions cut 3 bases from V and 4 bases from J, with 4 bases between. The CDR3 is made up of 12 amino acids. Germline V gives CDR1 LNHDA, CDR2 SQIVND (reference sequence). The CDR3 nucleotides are TGTGCCAGTAGTATTTTTAATCAGCCCCAGCATTTT. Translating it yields CASSIFNQPQHF.

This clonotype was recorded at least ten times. CDR3 residues: CASSLFSTIGGNYGYTF. The CDR3 bases are TGTGCCAGCAGTTTATTCTCGACAATTGGGGGTAACTATGGCTACACCTTC. The V and J genes are TRBV27 and TRBJ1-2; perhaps TRBD1 as D (5 bases). Germline lookup yields CDR1 MNHEY and CDR2 SMNVEV (reference sequence). V dropped 1 base and J dropped 1 base, with 16 bases sitting between them. CDR3 length: 17 amino acids.

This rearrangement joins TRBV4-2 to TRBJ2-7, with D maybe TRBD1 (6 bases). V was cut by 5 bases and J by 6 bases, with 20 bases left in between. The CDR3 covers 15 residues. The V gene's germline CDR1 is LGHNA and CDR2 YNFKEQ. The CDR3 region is CASSYTTDSSGEQYF. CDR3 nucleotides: TGTGCCAGCAGCTACACGACGGACAGTTCAGGCGAGCAGTACTTC.

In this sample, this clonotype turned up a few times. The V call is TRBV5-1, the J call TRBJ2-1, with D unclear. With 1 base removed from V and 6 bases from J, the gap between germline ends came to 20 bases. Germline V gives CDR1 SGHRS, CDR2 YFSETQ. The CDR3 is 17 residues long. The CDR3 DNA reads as TGCGCCAGCAGCTTGCCCCTGACGGGCCTGAGTCCCAATGAGCAGTTCTTC. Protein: CASSLPLTGLSPNEQFF. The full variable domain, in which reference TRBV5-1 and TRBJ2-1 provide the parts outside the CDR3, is KAGVTQTPRYLIKTRGQQVTLSCSPISGHRSVSWYQQTPGQGLQFLFEYFSETQRNKGNFPGRFSGRQFSNSRSEMNVSTLELGDSALYLCASSLPLTGLSPNEQFFGPGTRLTVL.

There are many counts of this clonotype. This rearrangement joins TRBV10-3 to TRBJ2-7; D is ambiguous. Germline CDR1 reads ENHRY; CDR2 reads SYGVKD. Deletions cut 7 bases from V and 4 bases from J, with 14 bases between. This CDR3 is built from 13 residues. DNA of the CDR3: TGTGCCATCACCCAAAACCCTCCATACGAGCAGTACTTC. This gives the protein CAITQNPPYEQYF.

CDR3 sequence reads: CASGQGLAGASDTQYF. DNA of the CDR3: TGTGCTAGTGGCCAGGGACTAGCGGGAGCGTCAGATACGCAGTATTTT. The V and J genes are TRBV12-5 and TRBJ2-3, with 14 positions matching TRBD2. With 6 bases clipped from V and 4 bases from J, the junction kept 6 bases outside the gene matches. Germline V gives CDR1 LGHNT, CDR2 FRNRAP. The CDR3 length is 16 residues.

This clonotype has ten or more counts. The CDR3 loop is CASSPLTLPGRNGYTF. The DNA of the CDR3 is TGTGCCAGCAGCCCTCTGACCCTGCCGGGCAGGAATGGCTACACCTTC. The J gene is TRBJ1-2, the V gene TRBV7-6; no clear D. Trimming pared 5 bases from V and 6 bases from J, leaving 22 bases between. The CDR3 spans 16 residues. Germline CDR1 and CDR2: SGHVS and FNYEAQ.

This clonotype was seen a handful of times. The CDR3 nucleotides are TGCAGTGCTGTTCTGGACGGGGGAGGCACTGAAGCTTTCTTT. Translating gives CSAVLDGGGTEAFF. The chain recombines TRBV20-1 with TRBJ1-1; D perhaps matches TRBD1 (5 bases). Per germline, CDR1 DFQATT and CDR2 SNEGSKA (reference sequence). Between the trimmed V and J ends, which lost 5 bases and 4 bases, there was a span of 17 bases. The CDR3 spans 14 residues.

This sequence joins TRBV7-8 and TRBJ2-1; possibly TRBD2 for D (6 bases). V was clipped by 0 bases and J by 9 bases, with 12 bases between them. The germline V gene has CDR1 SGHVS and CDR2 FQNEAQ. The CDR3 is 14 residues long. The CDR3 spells CASSLAGRELEQFF. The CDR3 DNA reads TGTGCCAGCAGCTTAGCGGGACGGGAGCTTGAGCAGTTCTTC.

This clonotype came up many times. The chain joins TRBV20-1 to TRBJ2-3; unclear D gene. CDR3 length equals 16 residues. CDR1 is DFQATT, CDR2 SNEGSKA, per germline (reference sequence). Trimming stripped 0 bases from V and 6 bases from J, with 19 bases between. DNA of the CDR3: TGCAGTGCTAGAGATTCTAATGGCCTCGAATGGGATACGCAGTATTTT. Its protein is CSARDSNGLEWDTQYF.

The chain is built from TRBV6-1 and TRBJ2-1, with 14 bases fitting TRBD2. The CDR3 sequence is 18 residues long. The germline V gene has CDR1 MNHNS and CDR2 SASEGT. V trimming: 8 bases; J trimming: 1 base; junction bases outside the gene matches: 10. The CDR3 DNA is TGTGCCAGCTCCCGGGGACTAGCGGGAGTCGCGTCCTACAATGAGCAGTTCTTC. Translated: CASSRGLAGVASYNEQFF.

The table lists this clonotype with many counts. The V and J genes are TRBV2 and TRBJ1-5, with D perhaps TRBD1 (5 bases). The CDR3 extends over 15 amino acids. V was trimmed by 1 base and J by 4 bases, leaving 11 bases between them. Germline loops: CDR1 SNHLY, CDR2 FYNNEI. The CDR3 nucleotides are TGTGCCAGCAGTGAAGAGATTGGGGGAAATCAGCCCCAGCATTTT. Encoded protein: CASSEEIGGNQPQHF.

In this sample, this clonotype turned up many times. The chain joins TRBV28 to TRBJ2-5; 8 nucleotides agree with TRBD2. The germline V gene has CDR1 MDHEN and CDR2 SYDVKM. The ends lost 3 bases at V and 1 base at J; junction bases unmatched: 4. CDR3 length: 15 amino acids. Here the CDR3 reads CASSFPTSAQETQYF. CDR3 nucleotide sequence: TGTGCCAGCAGTTTCCCGACTAGCGCCCAAGAGACCCAGTACTTC. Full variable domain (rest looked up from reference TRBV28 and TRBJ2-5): DVKVTQSSRYLVKRTGEKVFLECVQDMDHENMFWYRQDPGLGLRLIYFSYDVKMKEKGDIPEGYSVSREKKERFSLILESASTNQTSMYLCASSFPTSAQETQYFGPGTRLLVL.

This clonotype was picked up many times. The CDR3 sequence: CASSLPRLAGRDEQFF. CDR3 bases: TGTGCCAGCAGCTTGCCTCGACTAGCGGGACGTGATGAGCAGTTCTTC. V is TRBV7-9 and J is TRBJ2-1; TRBD2 matches at 11 bases. The germline CDR1 and CDR2 sequences are SEHNR and FQNEAQ (reference sequence). V shed 3 bases and J 8 bases; nucleotides not matched to a gene: 9. The CDR3 contains 16 residues. Using reference TRBV7-9 and TRBJ2-1 for the parts outside the CDR3, the full variable domain is DTGVSQNPRHKITKRGQNVTFRCDPISEHNRLYWYRQTLGQGPEFLTYFQNEAQLEKSRLLSDRFSAERPKGSFSTLEIQRTEQGDSAMYLCASSLPRLAGRDEQFFGPGTRLTVL.

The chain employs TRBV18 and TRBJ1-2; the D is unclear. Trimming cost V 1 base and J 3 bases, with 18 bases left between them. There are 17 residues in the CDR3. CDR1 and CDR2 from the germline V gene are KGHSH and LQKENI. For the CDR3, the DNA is TGTGCCAGCTCACCACTCAGGTCAAGCACTCGGGACTATGGCTACACCTTC. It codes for CASSPLRSSTRDYGYTF.

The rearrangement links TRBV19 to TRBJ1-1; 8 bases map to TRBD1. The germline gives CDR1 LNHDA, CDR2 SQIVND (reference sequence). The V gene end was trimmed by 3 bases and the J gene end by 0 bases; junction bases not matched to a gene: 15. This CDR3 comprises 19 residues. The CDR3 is CASSMKGKLQGAVNTEAFF. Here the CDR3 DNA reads TGTGCCAGTAGTATGAAGGGTAAGCTGCAGGGGGCGGTGAACACTGAAGCTTTCTTT.